One sample yielded the 6 T cell receptor beta chains listed below, sequenced in a study of vaccination effects on CD4 cells after COVID-19. No antigens are known for them. Peptide-pool stimulation followed by sequencing identified expanded antigen-specific CD4+ clonotypes in the ViraFEST assay. An approximately 10-day culture period preceded the isolation of CD4+ T cells. Participants were given two doses of BNT162b2 or mRNA-1273 vaccine. TCRdb's copy holds only in-frame clones and misses some; the assay was immunoSEQ multiplex PCR. This table holds 25,000 to 35,000 clones, 75% to 90% found once. The source material was CD4+ T cells from PBMCs cultured with SARS-CoV-2 spike peptides, sampled after COVID-19 vaccination. The receptors stem from a human donor who received a COVID-19 vaccine. Some clones in this sample may be carry-over from other donors' samples.

The V gene is TRBV7-8, the J gene TRBJ1-1; D may be TRBD1 (5 bases). Trimming removed 0 bases from V and 10 bases from J, with 12 bases in between. From germline, CDR1 is SGHVS and CDR2 FQNEAQ. The CDR3 has 13 amino acids. In DNA, the CDR3 is TGTGCCAGCAGCTTAGCGGGACTCACGGTAGCTTTCTTT. Amino acid sequence: CASSLAGLTVAFF.

This clone appeared a single time. The chain links TRBV28 to TRBJ1-2; D not resolved. Germline V gene lookup returns CDR1 MDHEN and CDR2 SYDVKM. Trimming removed 2 bases at V and 3 bases at J, with 10 bases between. The CDR3 loop spans 14 amino acids. CDR3 loop: CASSLPGNYYGYTF. The CDR3 DNA reads TGTGCCAGCAGTTTACCGGGAAATTACTATGGCTACACCTTC.

This chain joins TRBV2 and TRBJ2-2; possible D gene TRBD2, 5 bases. The V end was cut by 6 bases, the J end by 7 bases, with 12 bases between. CDR1 SNHLY and CDR2 FYNNEI come from the germline V gene. The CDR3 extends over 13 amino acids. The CDR3 DNA follows: TGTGCCAGCAGAGGCGGGTTGGGCGGGGAGCTGTTTTTT. Protein sequence: CASRGGLGGELFF.

The rearrangement links TRBV4-1 to TRBJ1-2, with 8 bases that match TRBD1. The CDR3 totals 16 residues. The V segment lost 0 bases and the J segment 8 bases; nucleotides outside the gene matches: 11. Germline CDR1 and CDR2: MGHRA and YSYEKL. The CDR3 DNA reads as TGCGCCAGCAGCCAAGAAGGGGTACAGGGGGGAGAAGGCTACACCTTC. This translates into CASSQEGVQGGEGYTF.

The chain combines TRBV6-1 with TRBJ2-2; 10 positions agree with TRBD2. Per germline, CDR1 MNHNS and CDR2 SASEGT. The CDR3 is 17 residues long. J lost 5 bases, V lost 2 bases, and 8 bases had no gene match. The CDR3 protein is CASSERVAGGPTGELFF. As DNA, the CDR3 is TGTGCCAGCAGTGAACGGGTAGCGGGGGGCCCAACCGGGGAGCTGTTTTTT.

The CDR3 reads CASSPLDKGIAASTDTQYF. The CDR3 coding sequence is TGCGCCAGCAGCCCCCTCGACAAGGGAATCGCCGCTAGCACAGATACGCAGTATTTT. The chain links TRBV5-1 to TRBJ2-3; D remains unclear. With 4 bases removed from V and 0 bases from J, the gap between germline ends came to 24 bases. Germline CDR1 reads SGHRS; CDR2 reads YFSETQ. CDR3 length: 19 residues.